This T cell receptor beta chain appears in the sequencing data of a study of T-cell reconstitution after alpha-beta-depleted transplantation in children. Construction of the TCRbeta library involved unique molecular identifiers. MiXCR, run by TCRdb on the PCR reads, gives a single entry per CDR3 protein. The sample carries around 440,000 distinct CDR3 sequences, about 10% recorded once. V gave up 7 bases and J gave up 4 bases; unmatched junction bases: 6. This CDR3 comprises 14 residues. Germline V lookup: CDR1 MNHNS, CDR2 SASEGT. This clonotype occurred many times. No antigen is known for it. General study points: A year post-transplant, T-cell counts and diversity derived mostly from newly produced T cells. Approximately two months post-transplant, alpha-beta T cells reportedly originated from several hundred expanded graft clones.

This sample comprised PBMCs, obtained before TCRalphabeta/CD19-depleted stem cell transplant. The V call is TRBV6-1, the J call TRBJ2-2; 7 nucleotides match TRBD2. The TCR was taken from a child aged 2 to 15 with inherited bone marrow failure, due to receive a stem cell transplant. CDR3 DNA: TGTGCCAGCACGGGGGGAGTGGCCACCGGGGAGCTGTTTTTT. It is translated as CASTGGVATGELFF.